In this sample, the clone carrying this TCR beta chain turned up a few times. Clones were sequenced by immunoSEQ multiplex PCR, and TCRdb holds only the in-frame ones, with some missing. The table shows 380,000 or so clones, with about 90% occurring only once. This sample stems from a study of blood T cell repertoires in COVID-19. Germline-derived CDR1 and CDR2 are MGHDK and SYGVNS. V was pared by 4 bases and J by 9 bases, with 12 bases between. The CDR3 is 12 amino acids. The chain is built from TRBV25-1 and TRBJ1-1; D is unresolved. Sequencing input: PBMCs or T cells enriched from blood (not recorded which). The source is a man under 40 who had recovered from COVID-19. CDR3 DNA: TGTGCCAGCAGTGTAATAGGAGATAAAGCTTTCTTT. It codes for CASSVIGDKAFF.